The text below deals with one T cell receptor beta chain. V lost 10 bases and J 0 bases, leaving 13 bases between the germline ends. The germline V gene encodes CDR1 SEHNR and CDR2 FQNEAQ (reference sequence). CDR3 length equals 14 residues. Time point denoted: newly diagnosed GD, antithyroid drugs for less than 3 months. The authors made the TCR library using RNA they extracted from PBMCs. The data are from a study of regulatory T cells in long-lasting Graves disease. Researchers made TCR beta libraries by using iRepertoire HTBI primers and running Arm-PCR on CDR3 regions. TCRdb passed the multiplex PCR reads through MiXCR, listing each CDR3 protein once. The repertoire holds under 500,000 distinct CDR3 sequences, with about 17% as singletons. The data also belong to a second study, concerning T cells in Graves' hyperthyroidism and ophthalmopathy.

This material consisted of peripheral blood mononuclear cells (PBMCs), taken at new diagnosis, from a patient treated with antithyroid drugs. This receptor was taken from a woman in her twenties or thirties with Graves disease. The chain couples TRBV7-9 to TRBJ2-1; possibly TRBD2 for D (6 bases). The CDR3 DNA reads TGTGCCACTGCGCTAGCGATCTCCTACAATGAGCAGTTCTTC. As protein: CATALAISYNEQFF.